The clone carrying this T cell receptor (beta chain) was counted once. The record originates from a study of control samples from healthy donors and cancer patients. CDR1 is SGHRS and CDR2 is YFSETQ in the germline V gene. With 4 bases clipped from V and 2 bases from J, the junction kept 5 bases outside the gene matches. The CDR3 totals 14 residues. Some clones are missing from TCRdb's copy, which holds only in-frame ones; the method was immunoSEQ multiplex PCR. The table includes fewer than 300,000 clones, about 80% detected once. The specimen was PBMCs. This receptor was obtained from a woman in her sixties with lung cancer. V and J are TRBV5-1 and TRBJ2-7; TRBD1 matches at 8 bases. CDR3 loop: CASSLLQGAYEQYF. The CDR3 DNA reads TGCGCCAGCAGCCTTCTACAGGGGGCCTACGAGCAGTACTTC.